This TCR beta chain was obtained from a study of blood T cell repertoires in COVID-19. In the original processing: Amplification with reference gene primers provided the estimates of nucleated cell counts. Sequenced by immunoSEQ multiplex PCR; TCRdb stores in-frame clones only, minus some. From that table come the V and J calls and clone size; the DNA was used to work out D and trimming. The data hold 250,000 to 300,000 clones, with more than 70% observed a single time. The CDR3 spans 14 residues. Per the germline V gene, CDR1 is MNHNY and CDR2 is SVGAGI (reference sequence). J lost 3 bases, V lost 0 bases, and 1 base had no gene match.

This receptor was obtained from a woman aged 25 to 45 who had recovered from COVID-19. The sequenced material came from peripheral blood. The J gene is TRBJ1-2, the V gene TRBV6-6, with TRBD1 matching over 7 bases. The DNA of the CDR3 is TGTGCCAGCAGTTACTCCGACAGGGACTATGGCTACACCTTC. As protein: CASSYSDRDYGYTF.